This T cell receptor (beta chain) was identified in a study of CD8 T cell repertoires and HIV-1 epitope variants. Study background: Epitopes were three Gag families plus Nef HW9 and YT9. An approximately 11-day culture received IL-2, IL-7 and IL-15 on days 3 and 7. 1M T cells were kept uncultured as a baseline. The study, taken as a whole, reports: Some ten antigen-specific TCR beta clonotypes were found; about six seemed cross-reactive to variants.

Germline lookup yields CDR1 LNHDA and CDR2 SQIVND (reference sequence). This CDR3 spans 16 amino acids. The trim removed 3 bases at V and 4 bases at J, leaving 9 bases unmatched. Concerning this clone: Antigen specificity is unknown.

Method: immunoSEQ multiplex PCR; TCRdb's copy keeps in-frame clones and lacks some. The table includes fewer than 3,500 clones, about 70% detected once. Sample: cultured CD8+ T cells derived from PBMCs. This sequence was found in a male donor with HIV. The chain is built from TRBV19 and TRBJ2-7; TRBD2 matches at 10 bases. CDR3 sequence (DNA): TGTGCCAGTAGTATCGACTTAACTAGCGGGGTATACGAGCAGTACTTC. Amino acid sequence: CASSIDLTSGVYEQYF. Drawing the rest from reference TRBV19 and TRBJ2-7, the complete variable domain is DGGITQSPKYLFRKEGQNVTLSCEQNLNHDAMYWYRQDPGQGLRLIYYSQIVNDFQKGDIAEGYSVSREKKESFPLTVTSAQKNPTAFYLCASSIDLTSGVYEQYFGPGTRLTVT.